The clone carrying this TCR beta chain was counted only a few times. Its antigen is unidentified. Researchers report isolating at least 6.5 million PBMCs per sample. These data are taken from a study of blood T cells in healthy people across ages. Findings and limits, study-wide: Observed TCR beta diversity per million T cells went down as age went up. This fall followed a roughly linear course with age.

A sample-barcoded 5' primer and a J-beta primer mix were used in a second PCR of about 7 to 11 cycles. TCRdb ran MiXCR on the 5' RACE reads and lists one entry per CDR3 protein. The sample records 1 million or so distinct CDR3 sequences, 20% to 25% being singletons. The CDR3 consists of 14 residues. V was cut by 1 base and J by 5 bases, with 12 bases left in between. These data were also filed under a second study, of T cells of mothers and their children. As that study records: At a rate of approximately 1.5 ug per 15 ul, cDNA synthesis received all of the extracted RNA. The overlap seen between related mothers and children slightly exceeded that of unrelated pairs, though not significantly.

The source is a girl aged 2 to 10 in good health. The specimen sequenced was blood. This rearrangement joins TRBV12-3 or TRBV12-4 to TRBJ2-7, with a weak D call TRBD1 (5 bases). CDR3 sequence (DNA): TGTGCCAGCAGTTTAGGGGGCGCACTCAACGAGCAGTACTTC. It is translated as CASSLGGALNEQYF.